This TCR beta chain was recorded in a study of CD8+CD57+ T cells in acquired aplastic anemia. Investigators profiled TCR beta VDJ and CDR3 from genomic DNA template. TCRdb redid the calling of the reads with MiXCR, one entry per CDR3 protein. In the table there are roughly 200,000 distinct CDR3 sequences, approximately 60% of which are singletons. In patients chosen for sequencing, flow cytometry had shown CD8+CD57+ cell expansion. This CDR3 comprises 16 residues. Germline V gives CDR1 SEHNR, CDR2 FQNEAQ (reference sequence). V dropped 1 base and J dropped 2 bases, with 13 bases sitting between them. J is TRBJ2-3 and V is TRBV7-9; perhaps TRBD2 as D (5 bases). Sequenced: sorted CD4+, CD8+, or CD8+CD57+ T cells (not recorded which) from PBMCs. The receptor was isolated from a human donor with aplastic anemia. CDR3 bases: TGTGCCAGCAGCTTAGTTGGACTTGAAGCCACAGATACGCAGTATTTT. Translated, it gives CASSLVGLEATDTQYF.